The clone carrying this T cell receptor (beta chain) was seen a few times. What it binds is not known. Each CDR3 protein gets one entry after TCRdb re-called the RT-PCR reads with MiXCR. This sample carries hundreds of thousands of distinct CDR3 sequences, 14% of them seen once, and the ten largest clones take 6.5% to 8%. CDR1 GTSNPN and CDR2 SVGIG come from the germline V gene (reference sequence). This CDR3 spans 13 amino acids. V shed 2 bases and J shed 7 bases, with 12 bases lying between them. This entry is derived from a study of response to subunit inactivated influenza vaccine. General study results and limits: Authors suggested few new T cells are recruited by each seasonal influenza vaccination.

The V and J genes are TRBV30 and TRBJ2-1; D is ambiguous. The source of this sequence is a man aged 45-65 years who received an inactivated influenza vaccine. The starting material was PBMCs from blood, obtained roughly 2 weeks before vaccination. CDR3 DNA: TGTGCCTGGAGTCTTTTCCTAATGAATGAGCAGTTCTTC. Protein: CAWSLFLMNEQFF.